This is a list of T cell receptor beta chains from one sample in a study of a mutant IDH1 vaccine in newly diagnosed glioma. Their specific antigens are unknown. Repertoires were generated with immunoSEQ multiplex PCR, while TCRdb's copy carries only in-frame clones and drops some. The data contain around 84,000 clones, 75% to 85% of them singletons. Sequenced material: PBMCs, taken from a glioma patient whose treatment included an IDH1 peptide vaccine. The receptors originated from a middle-aged man with glioma. Each CDR3 is given with its conserved first and last residue. A D gene is named only where the DNA matches it firmly. The size of a clone is reported for some rows only, either as once, few or many, or as a class for expanded clones.

V gene: TRBV6-1
J gene: TRBJ2-7
D gene: .
clone size: .
CDR3 DNA: TGTGCCAGCAGTGTATTAAGCCGGACCGATTTCTCCTACGAGCAGTACTTC
CDR3 protein: CASSVLSRTDFSYEQYF

V gene: TRBV6-6
J gene: TRBJ1-3
D gene: .
clone size: .
CDR3 DNA: TGTGCCAGCAGTTACGGCGGAAACACCATATATTTT
CDR3 protein: CASSYGGNTIYF

V gene: TRBV6-5
J gene: TRBJ2-5
D gene: TRBD2
clone size: once
CDR3 DNA: TGTGCCAGCGGGGGGGGGACCCAGTACTTC
CDR3 protein: CASGGGTQYF

V gene: TRBV19
J gene: TRBJ2-7
D gene: .
clone size: .
CDR3 DNA: TGTGCCAGTAGTATTGAGGACGGTCTCTACGAGCAGTACTTC
CDR3 protein: CASSIEDGLYEQYF

V gene: TRBV7-2
J gene: TRBJ2-3
D gene: .
clone size: once
CDR3 DNA: TGTGCCAGCAGCCCCCGGGGGACCAGCACAGATACGCAGTATTTT
CDR3 protein: CASSPRGTSTDTQYF

V gene: TRBV28
J gene: TRBJ2-7
D gene: TRBD1
clone size: once
CDR3 DNA: TGTGCCAGCAGTCCGGGACAGAGATTACGAGGGCAGTACTTC
CDR3 protein: CASSPGQRLRGQYF

V gene: TRBV18
J gene: TRBJ2-5
D gene: TRBD2
clone size: few
CDR3 DNA: TGTGCCAGCTCGTCTGGACTAGCGGGAGGGCGGCTAGAGACCCAGTACTTC
CDR3 protein: CASSSGLAGGRLETQYF

V gene: TRBV6-1
J gene: TRBJ2-5
D gene: .
clone size: .
CDR3 DNA: TGTGCCAGCAAACAGGGAGTGTTCCAGTACTTC
CDR3 protein: CASKQGVFQYF

V gene: TRBV7-8
J gene: TRBJ2-2
D gene: .
clone size: once
CDR3 DNA: TGTGCCAGCAGCTTAGGCTGGCAGGGGTACACCGGGGAGCTGTTTTTT
CDR3 protein: CASSLGWQGYTGELFF

V gene: TRBV6-5
J gene: TRBJ2-7
D gene: TRBD1
clone size: .
CDR3 DNA: TGTGCCAGCAGTTACCCGACAGGGCGGTTCCACGAGCAGTACTTC
CDR3 protein: CASSYPTGRFHEQYF

V gene: TRBV2
J gene: TRBJ1-2
D gene: .
clone size: once
CDR3 DNA: TGTGCCAGCAGTGACACCCGACAGGTGTCTATTGGCTACACCTTC
CDR3 protein: CASSDTRQVSIGYTF

V gene: TRBV7-9
J gene: TRBJ2-2
D gene: .
clone size: .
CDR3 DNA: TGTGCCAGCAGCCGGGCCGGGGAGCTGTTTTTT
CDR3 protein: CASSRAGELFF

V gene: TRBV7-8
J gene: TRBJ1-5
D gene: TRBD1
clone size: few
CDR3 DNA: TGTGCCAGCAGGGACGACAGGGGGAGCAATCAGCCCCAGCATTTT
CDR3 protein: CASRDDRGSNQPQHF

V gene: TRBV6-1
J gene: TRBJ2-1
D gene: .
clone size: .
CDR3 DNA: TGTGCCAGCCCGGGGGCGGGAGACTCCAATGAGCAGTTCTTC
CDR3 protein: CASPGAGDSNEQFF

V gene: TRBV19
J gene: TRBJ2-3
D gene: .
clone size: .
CDR3 DNA: TGTGCCAGTAACAGGTCGGGCGGCGCAGACACAGATACGCAGTATTTT
CDR3 protein: CASNRSGGADTDTQYF

V gene: TRBV9
J gene: TRBJ2-3
D gene: TRBD2
clone size: .
CDR3 DNA: TGTGCCAGCAGCGTTTTGGGGACTAGCGGGATCGGAGATACGCAGTATTTT
CDR3 protein: CASSVLGTSGIGDTQYF

V gene: TRBV28
J gene: TRBJ1-5
D gene: .
clone size: .
CDR3 DNA: TGTGCCAGCAGCACGACAGTGCGCAATCAGCCCCAGCATTTT
CDR3 protein: CASSTTVRNQPQHF

V gene: TRBV7-9
J gene: TRBJ1-2
D gene: .
clone size: .
CDR3 DNA: TGTGCCAGCAGCTTAGATGCGGGGGATGGCTACACCTTC
CDR3 protein: CASSLDAGDGYTF

V gene: TRBV7-6
J gene: TRBJ2-7
D gene: TRBD1
clone size: .
CDR3 DNA: TGTGCCAGCAGCTTAGTAGGGACAGTGATGACCTACGAGCAGTACTTC
CDR3 protein: CASSLVGTVMTYEQYF

V gene: TRBV5-4
J gene: TRBJ1-2
D gene: .
clone size: once
CDR3 DNA: TGTGCCAGCAGCAGGGCGGGCTATGGCTACACCTTC
CDR3 protein: CASSRAGYGYTF

V gene: TRBV5-4
J gene: TRBJ1-1
D gene: TRBD1
clone size: few
CDR3 DNA: TGTGCCAGCAGAGGGACAGGGGGATTGAACACTGAAGCTTTCTTT
CDR3 protein: CASRGTGGLNTEAFF

V gene: TRBV10-3
J gene: TRBJ2-5
D gene: TRBD1
clone size: .
CDR3 DNA: TGTGCCATCAGTGCGACAGGGGCGCGGACCCAGTACTTC
CDR3 protein: CAISATGARTQYF

V gene: TRBV5-5
J gene: TRBJ2-5
D gene: TRBD1
clone size: .
CDR3 DNA: TGTGCCAGCAGCTCCCCGACAGGGTGGGAGACCCAGTACTTC
CDR3 protein: CASSSPTGWETQYF

V gene: TRBV5-6
J gene: TRBJ2-2
D gene: .
clone size: .
CDR3 DNA: TGTGCCAGCAGCTTGGAGGGATTCGCGAACACCGGGGAGCTGTTTTTT
CDR3 protein: CASSLEGFANTGELFF

V gene: TRBV5-1
J gene: TRBJ2-7
D gene: TRBD1
clone size: .
CDR3 DNA: TGCGCCAGCAGGACAGGGGCCGGCTTGGAGCAGTACTTC
CDR3 protein: CASRTGAGLEQYF

V gene: TRBV5-5
J gene: TRBJ1-4
D gene: TRBD1
clone size: .
CDR3 DNA: TGTGCCAGCAGCACCAGGGGGGAAAAACTGTTTTTT
CDR3 protein: CASSTRGEKLFF

V gene: TRBV11-2
J gene: TRBJ2-3
D gene: .
clone size: .
CDR3 DNA: TGTGCCAGCAGCTTGAATAGGAATACGCAGTATTTT
CDR3 protein: CASSLNRNTQYF

V gene: TRBV29-1
J gene: TRBJ2-7
D gene: TRBD2
clone size: .
CDR3 DNA: TGCAGCGTCGTACTAGCGGGGGGGTATGGCTACGAGCAGTACTTC
CDR3 protein: CSVVLAGGYGYEQYF

V gene: TRBV6-1
J gene: TRBJ2-7
D gene: .
clone size: .
CDR3 DNA: TGTGCCAGCCGCGCGCCGCAGAGGGGGTACGAGCAGTACTTC
CDR3 protein: CASRAPQRGYEQYF

V gene: TRBV29-1
J gene: TRBJ1-1
D gene: TRBD1
clone size: few
CDR3 DNA: TGCAGCGTTGCCCCAGGGACAGGGTCGAACACTGAAGCTTTCTTT
CDR3 protein: CSVAPGTGSNTEAFF

V gene: TRBV7-9
J gene: TRBJ2-7
D gene: .
clone size: .
CDR3 DNA: TGTGCCAGCAGCTCCGAAGGTACCTACGAGCAGTACTTC
CDR3 protein: CASSSEGTYEQYF

V gene: TRBV19
J gene: TRBJ2-1
D gene: TRBD2
clone size: .
CDR3 DNA: TGTGCCAGTAGTTTCTTTAGCGGGAGGTACAATGAGCAGTTCTTC
CDR3 protein: CASSFFSGRYNEQFF

V gene: TRBV5-1
J gene: TRBJ2-1
D gene: TRBD1
clone size: once
CDR3 DNA: TGCGCCAGCAGCTTGGCCCCCGGGACAGGGATATGGGAGCAGTTCTTC
CDR3 protein: CASSLAPGTGIWEQFF

V gene: TRBV5-6
J gene: TRBJ2-5
D gene: .
clone size: .
CDR3 DNA: TGTGCCAGCAGCTTACTCGATATTGGGAAAGAGACCCAGTACTTC
CDR3 protein: CASSLLDIGKETQYF

V gene: TRBV10-2
J gene: TRBJ2-3
D gene: .
clone size: .
CDR3 DNA: TGCGCCAGCAGCCCTCCGTCAGATACGCAGTATTTT
CDR3 protein: CASSPPSDTQYF

V gene: TRBV5-1
J gene: TRBJ1-3
D gene: TRBD1
clone size: .
CDR3 DNA: TGCGCCAGCAGCTCGGAGACAGGGCGAAACACCATATATTTT
CDR3 protein: CASSSETGRNTIYF

V gene: TRBV27
J gene: TRBJ2-3
D gene: .
clone size: once
CDR3 DNA: TGTGCCAGCAGCTCCCTAGGCCCGGACAGTAGCACAGATACGCAGTATTTT
CDR3 protein: CASSSLGPDSSTDTQYF

V gene: TRBV5-1
J gene: TRBJ2-7
D gene: .
clone size: .
CDR3 DNA: TGCGCCAGCAGCCTTAGACAGGGAGGCGAGCAGTACTTC
CDR3 protein: CASSLRQGGEQYF

V gene: TRBV21-1
J gene: TRBJ2-7
D gene: .
clone size: .
CDR3 DNA: TGTGCCAGCACCTCAAGGGGGTTGTACGAGCAGTACTTC
CDR3 protein: CASTSRGLYEQYF

V gene: TRBV12-5
J gene: TRBJ1-4
D gene: .
clone size: few
CDR3 DNA: TGTGCTAGTGGTATTGAAAACTTACGGGGACAAGGATTGTTTTTT
CDR3 protein: CASGIENLRGQGLFF

V gene: TRBV5-5
J gene: TRBJ2-5
D gene: TRBD2
clone size: .
CDR3 DNA: TGTGCCAGCAGCCTGGAGGTTCTAGCGGGAGCCATACTCCAAGAGACCCAGTACTTC
CDR3 protein: CASSLEVLAGAILQETQYF

V gene: TRBV27
J gene: TRBJ2-7
D gene: TRBD1
clone size: once
CDR3 DNA: TGTGCCAGCAGTTCTACCGGACAGGGGTCCTCCTACGAGCAGTACTTC
CDR3 protein: CASSSTGQGSSYEQYF

V gene: TRBV15
J gene: TRBJ1-1
D gene: .
clone size: .
CDR3 DNA: TGTGCCACCAGCAGAGAAATCCTTGTCACTCACTATGAAGCTTTCTTT
CDR3 protein: CATSREILVTHYEAFF

V gene: TRBV6-1
J gene: TRBJ1-5
D gene: .
clone size: .
CDR3 DNA: TGTGCCAGCAGTGACCCTCAGCCCCAGCATTTT
CDR3 protein: CASSDPQPQHF

V gene: TRBV7-2
J gene: TRBJ2-7
D gene: .
clone size: once
CDR3 DNA: TGTGCCACCCAGGGCCAGGGAACCTACGAGCAGTACTTC
CDR3 protein: CATQGQGTYEQYF